This entry features one T cell receptor beta chain sequence. These data belong to a study of blood T cell repertoires in COVID-19. At the level of the study: COVID-19 samples collected from the United States, Italy and Spain covered acute and convalescent phases. The cDNA or gDNA used as material had been derived from T cells, B-cell-depleted T cells, or PBMCs.

CDR1 is SNHLY, CDR2 FYNNEI, per germline. The CDR3 is 14 residues long. Between the trimmed V and J ends, which lost 6 bases and 3 bases, there was a span of 14 bases. Original methodology: Reference gene primer amplification in the assay estimated nucleated cell counts. Libraries were prepared by immunoSEQ multiplex PCR; TCRdb keeps only in-frame clonotypes and omits some of them. V, J and clone size were drawn from that table, and D and trimming were deduced from the DNA. Among about 71,000 clones listed, 65% to 80% were seen once. The chain employs TRBV2 and TRBJ1-2; tentative D call: TRBD1 (6 bases). The sequence was obtained from a woman at least 80 years old with active or convalescent COVID-19. The sequencing input was peripheral blood. CDR3 sequence: CASSPDRTYYGYTF. The DNA of the CDR3 is TGTGCCAGCAGCCCCGACAGGACATACTATGGCTACACCTTC.